Below are 29 T cell receptor beta chains sequenced from a single sample in a study of blood T cells in healthy people across ages. Through a sample-barcoded 5' primer and a J-beta primer mix, a second PCR was run for roughly 6 to 11 cycles. TCRdb processed the 5' RACE reads anew with MiXCR; each CDR3 protein has one entry. The repertoire consists of just over 1 million distinct CDR3 sequences, with less than 50% occurring once and the leading ten covering 15% to 20%. Material: blood. These receptors all come from a woman aged 60-75 years in good health.

Of note for this clonotype: An end of the junction differs from the germline gene, which may be a read error. The V gene is TRBV6-1, the J gene TRBJ1-2, with TRBD1 matching over 12 bases. Germline V gives CDR1 MNHNS, CDR2 SASEGT. The CDR3 spans 14 residues. The CDR3 loop reads CVSSDRDRGHGYTF. The CDR3 DNA sequence: TGTGTCAGCAGTGATAGGGACAGGGGGCATGGCTACACCTTC.

The rearrangement links TRBV5-1 to TRBJ2-7; 7 bases are shared with TRBD1. V was clipped by 0 bases and J by 4 bases; unmatched bases: 7. The CDR3 loop spans 15 amino acids. Germline lookup yields CDR1 SGHRS and CDR2 YFSETQ. The CDR3 protein is CASSLARGPGYEQYF. In DNA, the CDR3 is TGCGCCAGCAGCTTGGCTAGGGGGCCGGGGTACGAGCAGTACTTC. The whole variable domain, remainder taken from reference TRBV5-1 and TRBJ2-7, is KAGVTQTPRYLIKTRGQQVTLSCSPISGHRSVSWYQQTPGQGLQFLFEYFSETQRNKGNFPGRFSGRQFSNSRSEMNVSTLELGDSALYLCASSLARGPGYEQYFGPGTRLTVT.

The chain recombines TRBV10-3 with TRBJ2-5; weak D call: TRBD1 (6 bases). Germline assignment: CDR1 ENHRY and CDR2 SYGVKD. V was pared by 4 bases and J by 2 bases, with 11 bases between. The CDR3 is 14 residues long. The CDR3: CAISGGTKQETQYF. For the CDR3, the DNA is TGTGCCATCAGTGGTGGGACAAAACAAGAGACCCAGTACTTC.

This clonotype was counted between two and nine times. This chain joins TRBV3-1 and TRBJ1-1; D is ambiguous. V was pared by 3 bases and J by 0 bases, with 5 bases between. There are 13 residues in the CDR3. The germline V gene has CDR1 LGHDT and CDR2 YNNKEL (reference sequence). CDR3 nucleotide sequence: TGTGCCAGCAGCCACCCTATGAACACTGAAGCTTTCTTT. This translates into CASSHPMNTEAFF. Full variable domain (remainder filled in from reference TRBV3-1 and TRBJ1-1): DTAVSQTPKYLVTQMGNDKSIKCEQNLGHDTMYWYKQDSKKFLKIMFSYNNKELIINETVPNRFSPKSPDKAHLNLHINSLELGDSAVYFCASSHPMNTEAFFGQGTRLTVV.

The chain is built from TRBV5-6 and TRBJ2-7, with D perhaps TRBD1 (6 bases). Germline values: CDR1 SGHDT, CDR2 YYEEEE. This CDR3 contains 14 residues. Deletions cut 3 bases from V and 2 bases from J, with 12 bases between. The CDR3, as DNA: TGTGCCAGCAGCTCCGGACAGCTTGCCTACGAGCAGTACTTC. Translation gives CASSSGQLAYEQYF.

The gene calls are TRBV5-1 and TRBJ2-1; 8 bases agree with TRBD2. CDR3 length equals 18 residues. V gave up 7 bases and J gave up 0 bases; unmatched junction bases: 15. Germline CDR1 is SGHRS and CDR2 is YFSETQ. The CDR3 DNA reads TGCGCCAGCCGATCCGGGGCAAGCAGCGGGAGCTCCTACAATGAGCAGTTCTTC. Protein product: CASRSGASSGSSYNEQFF.

The rearrangement uses TRBV11-2 and TRBJ2-3; no clear D. V lost 2 bases and J lost 7, with 7 bases in between. CDR1 is SGHAT and CDR2 is FQNNGV in the germline V gene. The CDR3 runs 12 residues. The CDR3 protein is CASSLQEYTQYF. As DNA, the CDR3 is TGTGCCAGCAGCTTACAGGAGTATACGCAGTATTTT.

The chain joins TRBV21-1 to TRBJ2-1; TRBD2 is the table's D call, not checked against the DNA. TRBV21-1 is labeled a pseudogene. The CDR3 covers 17 residues. CDR3 coding DNA: TGTGCCAGCAGCAAAGGGGCTAGCGGGAGTCGGTACAATGAGCTGTTCTTC. Translating it yields CASSKGASGSRYNELFF.

The rearrangement joins TRBV9 to TRBJ1-2; 8 bases agree with TRBD1. CDR3 length: 17 amino acids. V trimming: 0 bases; J trimming: 2 bases; junction bases outside the gene matches: 9. Looked up from germline, CDR1 is SGDLS and CDR2 is YYNGEE. The CDR3 loop is CASSVGGSGGGNYGYTF. Written as DNA, the CDR3 is TGTGCCAGCAGCGTAGGGGGATCAGGGGGCGGAAACTATGGCTACACCTTC.

V and J are TRBV27 and TRBJ1-5; TRBD1 might be the D (5 bases). Per the germline V gene, CDR1 is MNHEY and CDR2 is SMNVEV (reference sequence). V lost 6 bases to trimming and J lost 0 bases, with 15 bases between them. The length of the CDR3 is 16 residues. The CDR3 region is CASRPGGGYSNQPQHF. The DNA of the CDR3 is TGTGCCAGCAGGCCCGGGGGGGGATATAGCAATCAGCCCCAGCATTTT.

This clonotype was found a few times. This chain links TRBV12-3 or TRBV12-4 with TRBJ2-7, with TRBD1 identical over 7 bases. Trimming took 4 bases from V and 5 from J; bases not matched to a gene: 8. The CDR3 covers 14 residues. The CDR3 DNA reads TGTGCCAGCAGTTCGTCCAGGGGGTTGCACGAGCAGTACTTC. Its protein product is CASSSSRGLHEQYF.

This clonotype was counted only a few times. V is TRBV27 and J is TRBJ2-7; no definite D call. TRBJ2-5 explains the end of the DNA better; the J call may be wrong. The V gene's germline CDR1 is MNHEY and CDR2 SMNVEV (reference sequence). This CDR3 is 14 amino acids long. Here the CDR3 DNA reads TGTGCCAGCAGTTTAACGGCTACTCGAGAGACCCAGTACTTC. It is translated as CASSLTATRETQYF.

As for this clonotype: The junction shows a germline mismatch at one end, possibly a read error. This CDR3 is CANSSRTGGFYEQYF. The CDR3 DNA reads as TGTGCCAACAGTTCCCGGACAGGGGGTTTTTACGAGCAGTACTTC. The chain joins TRBV27 to TRBJ2-7; 10 bases agree with TRBD1. The CDR3 totals 15 residues. Germline V gene lookup returns CDR1 MNHEY and CDR2 SMNVEV (reference sequence).

The chain uses TRBV6-1 and TRBJ2-4; 7 nucleotides line up with TRBD1. CDR1 and CDR2 (germline): MNHNS, SASEGT. This CDR3 is built from 16 residues. The V and J ends lost 5 bases and 5 bases, in that order; junction bases with no gene match: 12. In nucleotides, the CDR3 is TGTGCCAGCAGTCCCTGGACAAGGGGGCGAGAAAACATTCAGTACTTC. Encoded protein: CASSPWTRGRENIQYF.

The chain has TRBV10-3 and TRBJ2-3, with a tentative D call TRBD2 (6 bases). From germline, CDR1 is ENHRY and CDR2 SYGVKD. The germline V and J ends were trimmed by 9 bases and 2 bases, with 12 bases remaining between them. This CDR3 region has 13 residues. The CDR3 loop reads CAISRDFTDTQYF. The CDR3 DNA sequence: TGTGCCATAAGCAGGGACTTCACAGATACGCAGTATTTT.

The chain links TRBV20-1 to TRBJ2-7; TRBD1 matches 8 bases. This CDR3 region has 12 residues. Germline V gives CDR1 DFQATT, CDR2 SNEGSKA (reference sequence). This chain's CDR3 is CRARQGPSEQYF. The CDR3, as DNA: TGCAGGGCCAGACAGGGGCCGTCCGAGCAGTACTTC.

This clonotype was picked up a small number of times. The chain recombines TRBV18 with TRBJ1-5; D uncertain. CDR3 length equals 13 residues. CDR1 KGHSH and CDR2 LQKENI come from the germline V gene. V dropped 0 bases and J dropped 2 bases, with 2 bases sitting between them. The CDR3 coding sequence is TGTGCCAGCTCACCACCCGGCAATCAGCCCCAGCATTTT. Translated, it gives CASSPPGNQPQHF. The full variable domain, rest sourced from reference TRBV18 and TRBJ1-5, is NAGVMQNPRHLVRRRGQEARLRCSPMKGHSHVYWYRQLPEEGLKFMVYLQKENIIDESGMPKERFSAEFPKEGPSILRIQQVVRGDSAAYFCASSPPGNQPQHFGDGTRLSIL.

The CDR3 DNA sequence: TGTGCCAGCAGTGAGGGAGGACCGGGGCAAGAGACCCAGTACTTC. It encodes CASSEGGPGQETQYF. The chain joins TRBV25-1 to TRBJ2-5; tentatively, D is TRBD2 (6 bases). V was clipped by 3 bases and J by 2 bases, with 13 bases between them. Per the germline V gene, CDR1 is MGHDK and CDR2 is SYGVNS. The CDR3 is 15 amino acids. The full variable domain, its missing parts supplied by reference TRBV25-1 and TRBJ2-5, is EADIYQTPRYLVIGTGKKITLECSQTMGHDKMYWYQQDPGMELHLIHYSYGVNSTEKGDLSSESTVSRIRTEHFPLTLESARPSHTSQYLCASSEGGPGQETQYFGPGTRLLVL.

CDR3 loop: CASRAGLAGPYEQYF. The CDR3, as DNA: TGTGCCAGCAGGGCGGGACTAGCGGGGCCATACGAGCAGTACTTC. This chain joins TRBV2 and TRBJ2-7; 13 nucleotides align to TRBD2. CDR1 SNHLY and CDR2 FYNNEI come from the germline V gene. The CDR3 extends over 15 amino acids. V lost 6 bases and J lost 4; bases outside the gene matches: 6.

The chain carries TRBV20-1 and TRBJ2-3, with 9 bases aligning to TRBD2. V shed 2 bases and J 4 bases; nucleotides not matched to a gene: 7. The CDR3 spans 15 residues. Germline-derived CDR1 and CDR2 are DFQATT and SNEGSKA (reference sequence). In DNA, the CDR3 is TGCAGTGCTAGATTGTTAGCGGGAGTGGCAGATACGCAGTATTTT. This codes for CSARLLAGVADTQYF.

V and J are TRBV4-2 and TRBJ2-1, with 7 bases fitting TRBD2. This CDR3 has 15 amino acids. The V segment lost 2 bases and the J segment 7 bases; nucleotides outside the gene matches: 8. Germline values: CDR1 LGHNA, CDR2 YNFKEQ. CDR3 in amino acids: CASSQMAAGENEQFF. CDR3 DNA: TGTGCCAGCAGCCAAATGGCGGCGGGAGAGAATGAGCAGTTCTTC.

This clonotype was seen only a few times. V and J are TRBV29-1 and TRBJ2-1; no clear D gene. Germline CDR1 and CDR2: SQVTM and ANQGSEA. The ends were cut back, 2 bases at V and 4 bases at J, with 3 bases in the middle. The CDR3 contains 11 residues. This chain's CDR3 is CSVEQYNEQFF. The CDR3 nucleotides are TGCAGCGTTGAACAGTACAATGAGCAGTTCTTC.

The V call is TRBV5-1, the J call TRBJ2-2, with D possibly being TRBD2 (5 bases). CDR3 length equals 14 residues. Germline-derived CDR1 and CDR2 are SGHRS and YFSETQ. The V and J ends lost 4 bases and 7 bases respectively, with 14 bases between them. This chain's CDR3 is CASSRIASGGELFF. The CDR3, as DNA: TGCGCCAGCAGCCGCATAGCGAGCGGCGGGGAGCTGTTTTTT. Full variable domain (remainder filled in from reference TRBV5-1 and TRBJ2-2): KAGVTQTPRYLIKTRGQQVTLSCSPISGHRSVSWYQQTPGQGLQFLFEYFSETQRNKGNFPGRFSGRQFSNSRSEMNVSTLELGDSALYLCASSRIASGGELFFGEGSRLTVL.

This clonotype was counted only a few times. This chain connects TRBV2 to TRBJ2-5; TRBD2 matches 14 bases. The CDR3 runs to 15 residues. Germline V gives CDR1 SNHLY, CDR2 FYNNEI. Losses at the gene ends were 6 bases for V and 7 bases for J; bases not matched to a gene: 7. The CDR3: CASRGTSGGLGTQYF. CDR3 DNA: TGTGCCAGCAGAGGGACTAGCGGGGGTTTAGGGACCCAGTACTTC.

A few counts support this clonotype. The chain joins TRBV12-3 or TRBV12-4 to TRBJ2-5; no firm D call. The DNA end favors TRBJ2-7, so the J call may be wrong. The CDR3 extends over 16 amino acids. CDR3 residues: CASSLSFQGTNYEQYF. CDR3 DNA: TGTGCCAGCAGTTTATCGTTCCAAGGAACCAACTACGAGCAGTACTTC.

The chain carries TRBV6-6 and TRBJ2-2; weak D call: TRBD2 (6 bases). V was cut by 4 bases and J by 10 bases, with 16 bases left in between. The CDR3 length is 14 residues. Germline V gives CDR1 MNHNY, CDR2 SVGAGI (reference sequence). The CDR3 loop reads CASSSVVGGVELFF. CDR3 DNA sequence: TGTGCCAGCAGTTCAGTAGTTGGAGGGGTGGAGCTGTTTTTT.

In its sample, this clonotype was seen once. The gene calls are TRBV20-1 and TRBJ2-1, with 11 nucleotides matching TRBD2. V shed 3 bases and J 3 bases; nucleotides not matched to a gene: 10. This CDR3 region has 17 residues. Per the germline V gene, CDR1 is DFQATT and CDR2 is SNEGSKA (reference sequence). CDR3 amino acids: CSARAETSGEFYNEQFF. DNA for the CDR3: TGCAGTGCTAGGGCCGAGACTAGCGGGGAATTCTACAATGAGCAGTTCTTC.

The CDR3, as DNA: TGTGCCATCAGTGACACGGGGGCCCCGAACACCGGGGAGCTGTTTTTT. The encoded protein is CAISDTGAPNTGELFF. This chain joins TRBV10-3 and TRBJ2-2; either TRBD1 or TRBD2 may supply D (6 bases each). Germline-derived CDR1 and CDR2 are ENHRY and SYGVKD. The ends were cut back, 3 bases at V and 0 bases at J, with 11 bases in the middle. The CDR3 loop spans 16 amino acids.

This rearrangement joins TRBV10-3 to TRBJ2-6; unclear D gene. V was pared by 3 bases and J by 0 bases, with 9 bases between. Germline assignment: CDR1 ENHRY and CDR2 SYGVKD. This CDR3 spans 16 amino acids. CDR3 in amino acids: CAISETEVSGANVLTF. CDR3 coding DNA: TGTGCCATCAGTGAAACAGAGGTCTCTGGGGCCAACGTCCTGACTTTC.